What follows are 28 T cell receptor beta chains derived from one specimen sequenced in a study of blood T cell repertoires in COVID-19. The data were produced by immunoSEQ multiplex PCR, yet TCRdb's version contains in-frame clones alone and is incomplete. Here the sample spans around 160,000 clones, more than 80% being singletons. Material for sequencing was peripheral blood. The receptor source for this set is a human donor in a cohort sampled during active COVID-19.

The chain combines TRBV11-2 with TRBJ1-5; 8 bases agree with TRBD1. Trimming at V came to 4 bases and at J to 4 bases, leaving 3 bases not matched to a gene. The CDR3 extends over 14 amino acids. Per germline, CDR1 SGHAT and CDR2 FQNNGV. The CDR3 protein is CASSSTGGNQPQHF. The DNA for the CDR3 is TGTGCCAGCAGCTCAACAGGGGGAAATCAGCCCCAGCATTTT.

This clone was seen just once. V gene TRBV2 combines with J gene TRBJ2-5; 7 nucleotides match TRBD2. V gave up 6 bases and J gave up 4 bases; unmatched junction bases: 8. Looked up from germline, CDR1 is SNHLY and CDR2 is FYNNEI. The CDR3 covers 14 residues. CDR3 loop: CASSRVSGIETQYF. The CDR3 nucleotides read TGTGCCAGCAGCAGAGTAAGCGGGATAGAGACCCAGTACTTC.

The chain links TRBV29-1 to TRBJ1-4, with a possible D match to TRBD1 (5 bases). Trimming pared 6 bases from V and 6 bases from J, leaving 11 bases between. There are 12 residues in the CDR3. The V gene's germline CDR1 is SQVTM and CDR2 ANQGSEA. CDR3 in amino acids: CSVRGNDEKLFF. The CDR3 DNA reads as TGCAGCGTCCGGGGGAATGATGAAAAACTGTTTTTT.

CDR3 residues: CASSGSLQGRQPQHF. For the CDR3, the DNA is TGTGCCAGCAGCGGCAGCCTCCAGGGGCGTCAGCCCCAGCATTTT. This chain joins TRBV2 and TRBJ1-5; maybe TRBD1 (6 bases). The V end was cut by 6 bases, the J end by 6 bases, with 18 bases between. Germline CDR1 reads SNHLY; CDR2 reads FYNNEI. The CDR3 length is 15 residues.

The chain employs TRBV19 and TRBJ2-3, with D possibly being TRBD2 (6 bases). The germline V gene encodes CDR1 LNHDA and CDR2 SQIVND (reference sequence). Trimming shortened V by 3 bases and J by 3 bases, and 10 bases separated the two germline ends. The CDR3 runs 14 residues. The CDR3 here is CASSMARGTDTQYF. CDR3 DNA: TGTGCCAGTAGTATGGCCCGGGGGACAGATACGCAGTATTTT. The whole variable domain, filled in from reference TRBV19 and TRBJ2-3, reads DGGITQSPKYLFRKEGQNVTLSCEQNLNHDAMYWYRQDPGQGLRLIYYSQIVNDFQKGDIAEGYSVSREKKESFPLTVTSAQKNPTAFYLCASSMARGTDTQYFGPGTRLTVL.

The rearrangement links TRBV9 to TRBJ2-7, with TRBD2 matching over 8 bases. Germline V gene lookup returns CDR1 SGDLS and CDR2 YYNGEE. There are 15 residues in the CDR3. With 5 bases clipped from V and 4 bases from J, the junction kept 11 bases outside the gene matches. CDR3 DNA: TGTGCCAGCAGTCTTAGCGGGGAGGTTGGGTACGAGCAGTACTTC. It translates to CASSLSGEVGYEQYF.

This sequence joins TRBV11-2 and TRBJ2-7; 7 nucleotides agree with TRBD2. Germline assignment: CDR1 SGHAT and CDR2 FQNNGV. The CDR3 sequence is 14 residues long. V trimming: 5 bases; J trimming: 4 bases; junction bases outside the gene matches: 8. The CDR3 sequence: CASSPLGGTYEQYF. The DNA for the CDR3 is TGTGCCAGCAGCCCCCTGGGAGGGACTTACGAGCAGTACTTC. The full variable domain, in which reference TRBV11-2 and TRBJ2-7 provide the parts outside the CDR3, is EAGVAQSPRYKIIEKRQSVAFWCNPISGHATLYWYQQILGQGPKLLIQFQNNGVVDDSQLPKDRFSAERLKGVDSTLKIQPAKLEDSAVYLCASSPLGGTYEQYFGPGTRLTVT.

CDR3 loop: CASRQGYEQYF. CDR3 sequence (DNA): TGTGCCAGCAGACAGGGATACGAGCAGTACTTC. V is TRBV2 and J is TRBJ2-7, with D possibly TRBD1 on 6 matching bases. Trimming left V 6 bases short and J 4 bases short, with 7 bases between. The germline CDR1 and CDR2 sequences are SNHLY and FYNNEI. The CDR3 consists of 11 residues.

This clone was seen just once. J is TRBJ2-2 and V is TRBV10-1; TRBD1 matches at 10 bases. Looked up from germline, CDR1 is WNHNN and CDR2 is SYGVQD (reference sequence). This CDR3 has 13 residues. V lost 10 bases and J lost 3; bases outside the gene matches: 2. The CDR3 sequence is CATGQGDTGELFF. The CDR3 DNA follows: TGCGCCACCGGACAGGGGGACACCGGGGAGCTGTTTTTT.

The gene calls are TRBV4-3 and TRBJ2-1; TRBD1 might be the D (5 bases). Trimming removed 0 bases at V and 4 bases at J, with 13 bases between. CDR3 length: 16 amino acids. CDR1 LGHNA and CDR2 YSLEER come from the germline V gene. CDR3 sequence reads: CASSQDLQGSYNEQFF. The CDR3 region has the DNA TGCGCCAGCAGCCAAGATCTGCAGGGCTCGTACAATGAGCAGTTCTTC.

The V call is TRBV11-2, the J call TRBJ1-5, with 8 bases fitting TRBD1. Trimming at V came to 5 bases and at J to 4 bases, leaving 7 bases not matched to a gene. The CDR3 covers 15 residues. Germline loops: CDR1 SGHAT, CDR2 FQNNGV. The CDR3 loop is CASSLGQGKNQPQHF. CDR3 sequence (DNA): TGTGCCAGCAGCCTCGGACAGGGTAAGAATCAGCCCCAGCATTTT.

This chain links TRBV4-3 with TRBJ2-7; maybe TRBD2 (5 bases). The CDR3 runs 15 residues. Per germline, CDR1 LGHNA and CDR2 YSLEER. Deletions cut 5 bases from V and 0 bases from J, with 14 bases between. This CDR3 is CASSRGNAGSYEQYF. The CDR3 DNA follows: TGCGCCAGCAGCAGAGGGAACGCAGGCTCCTACGAGCAGTACTTC.

The chain employs TRBV27 and TRBJ1-2; 7 bases line up with TRBD1. The V and J ends lost 4 bases and 5 bases, in that order; junction bases with no gene match: 16. Germline V lookup: CDR1 MNHEY, CDR2 SMNVEV (reference sequence). The CDR3 has 17 residues. The CDR3 DNA reads as TGTGCCAGCAGTTCAATTCCGATCACAGGGGCGGGGTATGGCTACACCTTC. Its protein product is CASSSIPITGAGYGYTF.

The V gene is TRBV2, the J gene TRBJ1-2; D remains unclear. Germline lookup yields CDR1 SNHLY and CDR2 FYNNEI. The CDR3 sequence is 14 residues long. V lost 5 bases, J lost 4 bases, and 14 bases lay in between. The chain's CDR3 is CASSLVQAGYGYTF. CDR3 sequence (DNA): TGTGCCAGCAGTTTGGTGCAAGCGGGCTATGGCTACACCTTC. Based on the CDR3 plus reference TRBV2 and TRBJ1-2, the full variable domain is EPEVTQTPSHQVTQMGQEVILRCVPISNHLYFYWYRQILGQKVEFLVSFYNNEISEKSEIFDDQFSVERPDGSNFTLKIRSTKLEDSAMYFCASSLVQAGYGYTFGSGTRLTVV.

The chain is built from TRBV7-9 and TRBJ2-7; D is undetermined. V lost 2 bases to trimming and J lost 3 bases, with 17 bases between them. Germline V gene lookup returns CDR1 SEHNR and CDR2 FQNEAQ (reference sequence). The CDR3 is made up of 16 amino acids. In nucleotides, the CDR3 is TGTGCCAGCAGCTTAACAAATCAACTGGCAGGCTACGAGCAGTACTTC. It codes for CASSLTNQLAGYEQYF. Together with reference TRBV7-9 and TRBJ2-7, the CDR3 gives the full variable domain: DTGVSQNPRHKITKRGQNVTFRCDPISEHNRLYWYRQTLGQGPEFLTYFQNEAQLEKSRLLSDRFSAERPKGSFSTLEIQRTEQGDSAMYLCASSLTNQLAGYEQYFGPGTRLTVT.

The chain uses TRBV5-1 and TRBJ2-6; 8 bases agree with TRBD1. Losses at the gene ends were 3 bases for V and 0 bases for J; bases not matched to a gene: 5. The CDR3 covers 17 residues. Germline V gene data show CDR1 as SGHRS and CDR2 as YFSETQ. The CDR3 DNA reads as TGCGCCAGCAGCTGGGGGGACAGGAGCTCTGGGGCCAACGTCCTGACTTTC. This sequence encodes CASSWGDRSSGANVLTF. The entire variable domain, with the rest obtained from reference TRBV5-1 and TRBJ2-6, is as follows: KAGVTQTPRYLIKTRGQQVTLSCSPISGHRSVSWYQQTPGQGLQFLFEYFSETQRNKGNFPGRFSGRQFSNSRSEMNVSTLELGDSALYLCASSWGDRSSGANVLTFGAGSRLTVL.

V usage is TRBV11-2 and J usage is TRBJ2-5; no clear D. The CDR3 covers 16 residues. The V end was cut by 0 bases, the J end by 2 bases, with 13 bases between. The V gene's germline CDR1 is SGHAT and CDR2 FQNNGV. The CDR3 loop is CASSLDGIARQETQYF. For the CDR3, the DNA is TGTGCCAGCAGCTTAGATGGTATAGCACGGCAAGAGACCCAGTACTTC.

The V gene is TRBV30, the J gene TRBJ2-3; TRBD2 agrees at 9 bases. Germline trimming cut 0 bases from V and 2 bases from J; bases unmatched to any gene: 6. This CDR3 region has 16 residues. Germline V gene sequence: CDR1 GTSNPN, CDR2 SVGIG (reference sequence). CDR3 coding DNA: TGTGCCTGGAGTGTCGGTAGCGGGAGATCCACAGATACGCAGTATTTT. Translated, it gives CAWSVGSGRSTDTQYF.

In this sample, this clone turned up once. The chain carries TRBV7-2 and TRBJ1-6; D gene unclear. The length of the CDR3 is 17 residues. The germline V gene has CDR1 SGHTA and CDR2 FQGNSA. V lost 2 bases to trimming and J lost 5 bases, with 16 bases between them. CDR3 coding DNA: TGTGCCAGCAGCTTAAATTTATTGCCCGGGAATAATTCACCCCTCCACTTT. This encodes CASSLNLLPGNNSPLHF.

The V and J genes are TRBV5-5 and TRBJ2-7, with 9 positions matching TRBD1. The germline V gene encodes CDR1 SGHKS and CDR2 YYEKEE (reference sequence). CDR3 size: 14 residues. The V segment lost 0 bases and the J segment 3 bases; nucleotides outside the gene matches: 1. DNA for the CDR3: TGTGCCAGCAGCTTGGTGGACAGGGGCTACGAGCAGTACTTC. Translated, it gives CASSLVDRGYEQYF.

V is TRBV7-9 and J is TRBJ2-1; 13 positions match TRBD2. V was clipped by 8 bases and J by 10 bases; unmatched bases: 5. Per germline, CDR1 SEHNR and CDR2 FQNEAQ (reference sequence). The CDR3 length is 13 residues. The DNA for the CDR3 is TGTGCCAGCCGGACTAGCGGGAGCAAGGAGCAGTTCTTC. This codes for CASRTSGSKEQFF.

The gene calls are TRBV4-2 and TRBJ2-7, with 9 positions matching TRBD1. The CDR3 length is 14 residues. V dropped 4 bases and J dropped 6; count of bases not matched to a gene: 7. Germline V gives CDR1 LGHNA, CDR2 YNFKEQ. CDR3 DNA: TGTGCCAGCAGCCCGGGACAGGGCGCCGGCGAGCAGTACTTC. Its translation is CASSPGQGAGEQYF.

The V call is TRBV5-4, the J call TRBJ1-1, with TRBD1 matching 10 bases. With V trimmed by 3 bases and J by 2 bases, 7 bases remained unmatched. Germline V gene data show CDR1 as SGHNT and CDR2 as YYREEE (reference sequence). The CDR3 is 16 residues long. CDR3: CASSSFGTGDNTEAFF. The CDR3 DNA is TGTGCCAGCAGCTCGTTCGGGACAGGGGATAACACTGAAGCTTTCTTT. Supplemented by reference TRBV5-4 and TRBJ1-1, the full variable domain reads ETGVTQSPTHLIKTRGQQVTLRCSSQSGHNTVSWYQQALGQGPQFIFQYYREEENGRGNFPPRFSGLQFPNYSSELNVNALELDDSALYLCASSSFGTGDNTEAFFGQGTRLTVV.

The V gene is TRBV5-6, the J gene TRBJ2-5; weak D call: TRBD1 (6 bases). The V end was cut by 4 bases, the J end by 5 bases, with 15 bases between. The CDR3 is 14 residues long. Germline CDR1 reads SGHDT; CDR2 reads YYEEEE. The CDR3 region has the DNA TGTGCCAGCAGCCCGGTGATGGGGGCTGAGACCCAGTACTTC. This codes for CASSPVMGAETQYF.

On this clone itself: The same CDR3 is also encoded by other DNA sequences in this sample. The chain joins TRBV18 to TRBJ1-2, with 8 bases aligning to TRBD1. V was pared by 1 base and J by 3 bases, with 1 base of the junction left unmatched. The CDR3 covers 14 residues. The germline V gene encodes CDR1 KGHSH and CDR2 LQKENI. CDR3 loop: CASSPLGQDYGYTF. The CDR3 DNA sequence: TGTGCCAGCTCACCACTGGGACAGGACTATGGCTACACCTTC.

The table lists this clone with a count of one. This sequence joins TRBV3-1 (or the pseudogene TRBV3-2) and TRBJ2-7; possibly TRBD2 for D (5 bases). The CDR3 totals 13 residues. V shed 3 bases and J shed 2 bases, with 8 bases lying between them. Per the germline V gene, CDR1 is LGHDT and CDR2 is YNNKEL (reference sequence). CDR3 sequence: CASSHTGTYEQYF. In DNA, the CDR3 is TGTGCCAGCAGCCACACGGGAACCTACGAGCAGTACTTC.

The J gene is TRBJ2-1, the V gene TRBV24-1; possible D gene TRBD1, 6 bases. This CDR3 has 13 amino acids. V lost 3 bases to trimming and J lost 12 bases, with 14 bases between them. Germline V gene sequence: CDR1 KGHDR, CDR2 SFDVKD. Written as DNA, the CDR3 is TGTGCCACCAGTGATGGACAGAGTTGGAGGCAGTTCTTC. It translates to CATSDGQSWRQFF.

This clone was seen only once. CDR3 nucleotides: TGTGCCAGCAGCCGGGGCCTCGGAACCGGGGAGCTGTTTTTT. Protein: CASSRGLGTGELFF. This sequence joins TRBV4-2 and TRBJ2-2; D perhaps matches TRBD1 (5 bases). This CDR3 spans 14 amino acids. Trimming removed 4 bases at V and 5 bases at J, with 11 bases between. Germline V lookup: CDR1 LGHNA, CDR2 YNFKEQ.